Listed below are T cell receptor beta chains from one sample, sequenced in a study of CD8+ T cells in alopecia areata. The repertoire was sequenced with immunoSEQ multiplex PCR; TCRdb's copy has only in-frame clones and lacks some. The profile shows approximately 170,000 clones, around three fifths of them singletons. Sequencing was performed on CD4+ T cells sorted from blood, taken at week 24, from a patient treated with tofacitinib. These receptors all stem from a human donor with alopecia areata. Each CDR3 is given with its conserved first and last residue. Fields, in order: D gene, J gene, V gene, clone size, CDR3 protein, CDR3 DNA. A D gene is named only where the DNA matches it firmly. Clone size is not always given. Where it is, it says once, few, many or a class for expanded clones.

. | TRBJ1-5 | TRBV29-1 | few | CSAGTNNQPQHF | TGCAGCGCTGGGACAAACAATCAGCCCCAGCATTTT
. | TRBJ2-1 | TRBV19 | . | CASSRGSDLNEQFF | TGTGCCAGTAGTCGGGGCTCCGACCTAAATGAGCAGTTCTTC
. | TRBJ2-5 | TRBV2 | . | CASSGVTAMTQYF | TGTGCCAGCAGTGGAGTTACTGCCATGACCCAGTACTTC
. | TRBJ2-1 | TRBV6-5 | . | CASRTRVGSYNEQFF | TGTGCCAGCAGAACACGGGTTGGCAGCTACAATGAGCAGTTCTTC
TRBD2 | TRBJ2-7 | TRBV7-2 | . | CASSLGLAGGQYF | TGTGCCAGCAGCCTAGGACTAGCGGGCGGGCAGTACTTC
TRBD1 | TRBJ2-5 | TRBV29-1 | . | CSVTRTGRKETQYF | TGCAGCGTCACTCGGACAGGGAGAAAAGAGACCCAGTACTTC
TRBD1 | TRBJ2-7 | TRBV25-1 | . | CASSEDRGGKYEQYF | TGTGCCAGCAGTGAGGACAGGGGCGGGAAGTACGAGCAGTACTTC
TRBD2 | TRBJ2-1 | TRBV7-6 | . | CASSLVGKAGTAYNEQFF | TGTGCCAGCAGCTTAGTTGGCAAAGCGGGGACCGCCTACAATGAGCAGTTCTTC
TRBD1 | TRBJ2-5 | TRBV29-1 | . | CSADRVRQETQYF | TGCAGCGCGGACAGGGTGAGGCAAGAGACCCAGTACTTC
TRBD1 | TRBJ2-7 | TRBV5-6 | . | CASRVGQGQGYSEQYF | TGTGCCAGCAGGGTAGGGCAAGGACAGGGGTATTCCGAGCAGTACTTC
. | TRBJ1-1 | TRBV5-1 | . | CASSLDSANTEAFF | TGCGCCAGCAGCTTGGACAGTGCGAACACTGAAGCTTTCTTT
TRBD1 | TRBJ1-5 | TRBV6-6 | . | CASTRQGLGNQPQHF | TGTGCCAGCACCCGACAGGGGTTAGGCAATCAGCCCCAGCATTTT
. | TRBJ1-1 | TRBV5-1 | few | CASSLRLMNTEAFF | TGCGCCAGCAGCTTGCGCCTCATGAACACTGAAGCTTTCTTT
. | TRBJ2-5 | TRBV29-1 | . | CSVADTYQETQYF | TGCAGCGTTGCCGACACTTACCAAGAGACCCAGTACTTC
. | TRBJ2-3 | TRBV30 | . | CAWSGAPRPTGTDTQYF | TGTGCCTGGAGTGGTGCCCCGCGACCAACCGGCACAGATACGCAGTATTTT
. | TRBJ1-1 | TRBV27 | . | CASSKRTGDTEAFF | TGTGCCAGCAGCAAGAGAACCGGGGACACTGAAGCTTTCTTT
. | TRBJ1-1 | TRBV6-5 | . | CASSPANTEAFF | TGTGCCAGCAGTCCGGCCAACACTGAAGCTTTCTTT
. | TRBJ1-1 | TRBV27 | . | CASSVRQVNTEAFF | TGTGCCAGCAGTGTCAGACAGGTAAACACTGAAGCTTTCTTT
. | TRBJ2-7 | TRBV5-1 | few | CASSSSYEQYF | TGCGCCAGCAGCTCTTCCTACGAGCAGTACTTC
. | TRBJ2-3 | TRBV11-2 | once | CASSLEGTYTDTQYF | TGTGCCAGCAGCTTAGAAGGCACTTACACAGATACGCAGTATTTT
. | TRBJ1-2 | TRBV10-3 | . | CAVGSGDNYGYTF | TGTGCCGTTGGATCGGGGGATAACTATGGCTACACCTTC
. | TRBJ2-7 | TRBV30 | . | CAWTLGQPYEQYF | TGTGCCTGGACCCTTGGACAGCCTTACGAGCAGTACTTC
. | TRBJ1-3 | TRBV29-1 | . | CSVERGTAGNTIYF | TGCAGCGTTGAAAGAGGAACTGCTGGAAACACCATATATTTT
. | TRBJ1-5 | TRBV6-5 | . | CASTPTRASNQPQHF | TGTGCCAGCACCCCGACCAGGGCTAGCAATCAGCCCCAGCATTTT
TRBD1 | TRBJ2-7 | TRBV5-6 | few | CASSVDRVYEQYF | TGTGCCAGCAGCGTTGACAGGGTTTACGAGCAGTACTTC
. | TRBJ1-5 | TRBV7-2 | few | CASSLSVGRGDQPQHF | TGTGCCAGCAGCCTCAGTGTAGGCCGGGGGGATCAGCCCCAGCATTTT
TRBD1 | TRBJ1-2 | TRBV4-1 | . | CASSQEPGGFGGNYGYTF | TGCGCCAGCAGCCAAGAACCAGGGGGCTTCGGTGGCAACTATGGCTACACCTTC
. | TRBJ1-1 | TRBV20-1 | . | CSALAQGAFF | TGCAGTGCCCTGGCCCAGGGAGCTTTCTTT
TRBD1 | TRBJ1-1 | TRBV29-1 | . | CSVKTIYGTGGFF | TGCAGCGTGAAGACGATTTATGGGACAGGGGGTTTCTTT
. | TRBJ2-7 | TRBV18 | . | CASSVAGSYEQYF | TGTGCCAGCTCCGTGGCAGGCTCCTACGAGCAGTACTTC
. | TRBJ2-5 | TRBV7-9 | . | CASSLGGSETQYF | TGTGCCAGCAGCTTAGGGGGCAGCGAGACCCAGTACTTC
. | TRBJ1-4 | TRBV29-1 | . | CSTRGGFDEKLFF | TGCAGCACCCGTGGAGGGTTCGATGAAAAACTGTTTTTT
. | TRBJ2-6 | TRBV15 | few | CATSKTRSGANVLTF | TGTGCCACCAGCAAGACAAGGTCTGGGGCCAACGTCCTGACTTTC
. | TRBJ2-7 | TRBV7-9 | . | CASSLVSSTYEQYF | TGTGCCAGCAGCTTAGTATCGTCTACTTACGAGCAGTACTTC
. | TRBJ1-5 | TRBV6-1 | . | CASSRDHGQPQHF | TGTGCCAGCAGTCGGGACCATGGGCAGCCCCAGCATTTT
. | TRBJ1-1 | TRBV4-1 | . | CASSQEGAMNTEAFF | TGCGCCAGCAGCCAAGAAGGGGCAATGAACACTGAAGCTTTCTTT
. | TRBJ2-2 | TRBV5-1 | few | CASSLAGKDTGELFF | TGCGCCAGCAGCTTGGCCGGGAAGGACACCGGGGAGCTGTTTTTT
. | TRBJ2-7 | TRBV9 | . | CASSVGGGDSYEQYF | TGTGCCAGCAGCGTAGGGGGCGGGGACTCCTACGAGCAGTACTTC
. | TRBJ2-5 | TRBV4-1 | few | CASSQGGGQQETQYF | TGTGCCAGCAGCCAAGGAGGGGGCCAACAAGAGACCCAGTACTTC
. | TRBJ2-7 | TRBV10-3 | . | CATLDNSYEQYF | TGTGCCACCTTGGACAACTCCTACGAGCAGTACTTC
. | TRBJ1-5 | TRBV28 | . | CASSERSQPQHF | TGTGCCAGCTCCGAGAGGAGTCAGCCCCAGCATTTT
. | TRBJ2-6 | TRBV5-4 | once | CASSSPPKFGANVLTF | TGTGCCAGCAGCTCGCCGCCAAAGTTTGGGGCCAACGTCCTGACTTTC
TRBD2 | TRBJ2-1 | TRBV30 | few | CAWSARLASNNEQFF | TGTGCCTGGAGTGCGAGACTAGCGTCGAACAATGAGCAGTTCTTC
. | TRBJ2-1 | TRBV11-3 | . | CASSSGTLGIGEQFF | TGTGCCAGCAGCTCAGGGACTCTAGGGATCGGTGAGCAGTTCTTC
. | TRBJ2-5 | TRBV5-1 | . | CASSLEGPQETQYF | TGCGCCAGCAGCTTGGAGGGACCACAAGAGACCCAGTACTTC
. | TRBJ2-5 | TRBV7-8 | . | CASSSGTGNQETQYF | TGTGCCAGCAGCTCTGGGACTGGAAACCAAGAGACCCAGTACTTC
. | TRBJ2-1 | TRBV5-1 | few | CASSLAREPYNEQFF | TGCGCCAGCAGCTTGGCACGGGAGCCCTACAATGAGCAGTTCTTC
. | TRBJ1-2 | TRBV6-1 | many | CASSEDPLGGGYTF | TGTGCCAGCAGTGAAGACCCCCTCGGGGGGGGCTACACCTTC